This TCR beta chain was sequenced for a study of blood T cells in healthy people across ages. The CDR3 contains 14 residues. With 7 bases clipped from V and 5 bases from J, the junction kept 10 bases outside the gene matches. The table lists this clonotype with a few counts. With each sample, at least 5 micrograms of total RNA were extracted. It was with a sample-barcoded 5' primer and a J-beta primer mix that a second PCR of about 6 to 12 cycles was run. TCRdb re-derived calls from the 5' RACE reads in MiXCR, one entry per CDR3 protein. The sample lists roughly 1,700,000 distinct CDR3 sequences; approximately 28% were seen once.

Source material: blood. The sequence was obtained from a woman in her 30s in good health. V usage is TRBV12-3 or TRBV12-4 and J usage is TRBJ2-7; 8 bases align to TRBD1. The CDR3 DNA reads as TGTGCCAGCACCCATCAGGGGGCGAGGAACGAGCAGTACTTC. It encodes CASTHQGARNEQYF.